Listed below are T cell receptor beta chains from one sample, sequenced in a study of T cell changes during pregnancy in multiple sclerosis. Generated by immunoSEQ multiplex PCR, the TCRdb table keeps only in-frame clones and is missing some. The sample has roughly 41,000 clones, around 94% seen once. The sample in question was peripheral blood, obtained in the third trimester of pregnancy. The origin of the receptors is a female donor with multiple sclerosis, enrolled in a pregnancy study. CDR3s include the opening cysteine and the closing phenylalanine or tryptophan. A D gene is named only where the DNA matches it firmly. Size is stated for part of the rows, as once, few or many counts, or as a class when the clone is expanded.

>.|TRBV7-8|.|TRBJ1-2
CASSATGNPNYGYTF
TGTGCCAGCAGCGCCACAGGGAACCCTAACTATGGCTACACCTTC
>.|TRBV19|few|TRBJ1-1
CASSMGGKVTEAFF
TGTGCCAGTAGTATGGGGGGTAAAGTCACTGAAGCTTTCTTT
>TRBD2|TRBV2|.|TRBJ2-5
CASRVGLAGGQETQYF
TGTGCCAGCAGGGTGGGACTAGCGGGGGGGCAAGAGACCCAGTACTTC
>.|TRBV7-6|.|TRBJ2-1
CASSSPRGTRYNEQFF
TGTGCCAGCAGCTCCCCAAGGGGCACTCGGTACAATGAGCAGTTCTTC
>.|TRBV29-1|.|TRBJ2-5
CSVESSGETQYF
TGCAGCGTTGAAAGTAGCGGAGAGACCCAGTACTTC
>TRBD1|TRBV28|once|TRBJ2-3
CASSFNPDRDRVEDTQYF
TGTGCCAGCAGTTTTAATCCCGACCGGGACAGGGTGGAAGATACGCAGTATTTT
>.|TRBV2|.|TRBJ1-1
CASSEVGRDTEAFF
TGTGCCAGCAGTGAGGTGGGGAGGGACACTGAAGCTTTCTTT
>.|TRBV19|.|TRBJ1-3
CASSIPPGRESGNTIYF
TGTGCCAGTAGTATTCCCCCAGGGCGCGAGTCTGGAAACACCATATATTTT
>.|TRBV7-2|.|TRBJ2-3
CASSLDAGPTDTQYF
TGTGCCAGCAGCTTAGATGCGGGGCCCACAGATACGCAGTATTTT
>TRBD1|TRBV7-3|.|TRBJ2-7
CASSSTGGYEQYF
TGTGCCAGCAGCTCGACAGGGGGATACGAGCAGTACTTC
>TRBD2|TRBV29-1|.|TRBJ2-7
CSVLIGTSGKYEQYF
TGCAGCGTGCTCATAGGGACTAGCGGGAAGTACGAGCAGTACTTC
>.|TRBV5-1|.|TRBJ2-7
CASSPLGSYEQYF
TGCGCCAGCAGCCCCCTAGGCTCCTACGAGCAGTACTTC